This T cell receptor (beta chain) was sequenced during a study of blood T cell repertoires in COVID-19. This CDR3 contains 14 residues. Germline V lookup: CDR1 MNHEY, CDR2 SMNVEV (reference sequence). Germline trimming cut 4 bases from V and 4 bases from J; bases unmatched to any gene: 5. This table comes from immunoSEQ multiplex PCR, and its TCRdb copy is limited to in-frame clones, with some not included. The sample includes approximately 97,000 clones, 90% seen only once; the top ten take around 1.7%. This TCR was recovered from a man between 60 and 75 years old with acute or convalescent COVID-19. The sample consisted of peripheral blood. The J gene is TRBJ1-2, the V gene TRBV27; 8 nucleotides align to TRBD1. The CDR3 loop reads CASSSGTGAYGYTF. In DNA, the CDR3 is TGTGCCAGCAGTTCCGGGACAGGCGCCTATGGCTACACCTTC.